These T cell receptor beta chains were read from a single sample in a study of Ad26.COV2.S vaccination and SARS-CoV-2 variants. Profiled with immunoSEQ multiplex PCR; TCRdb holds only in-frame clones, not every one. In the table there are roughly 420,000 clones, roughly 90% of which are singletons. The sample here was peripheral blood, taken in a trial of Ad26.COV2.S vaccine versus placebo. The source of these receptors is a person between 18 and 65 years old who received the Ad26.COV2.S COVID-19 vaccine or a placebo. CDR3s include the opening cysteine and the closing phenylalanine or tryptophan.

TRBV2	TRBJ2-3	CASSEVGEYTDTQYF
TRBV5-8	TRBJ2-3	CASSSLLAGSDTQYF
TRBV9	TRBJ2-1	CASSVGQYNEQFF
TRBV9	TRBJ1-2	CASSVDGTGIYGYTF
TRBV7-9	TRBJ2-5	CASSLGAGTQETQYF
TRBV18	TRBJ1-1	CATGGTYTEAFF
TRBV5-1	TRBJ1-2	CASSLNGQAHYGYTF
TRBV19	TRBJ2-5	CASSIEPHTSQYF
TRBV7-9	TRBJ1-2	CASSRNAGGGYTF
TRBV5-4	TRBJ1-1	CASSLGAGMRNTEAFF
TRBV19	TRBJ2-1	CASSIGLGPSSYNEQFF
TRBV3-1/TRBV3-2	TRBJ2-3	CASSQVFTDTQYF
TRBV24-1	TRBJ2-3	CATSDLGRGSTDTQYF
TRBV2	TRBJ2-5	CASKSAPTQETQYF
TRBV19	TRBJ2-7	CASSIVWRGASYEQYF
TRBV6-6	TRBJ2-5	CASSGQFQETQYF
TRBV19	TRBJ1-5	CASSQARGSNQPQHF
TRBV28	TRBJ2-7	CASSAVVGGEQYF
TRBV2	TRBJ2-3	CASRGRTGIFTDTQYF
TRBV7-2	TRBJ2-3	CASSSISGGADTQYF
TRBV6-2/TRBV6-3	TRBJ2-3	CASSYSMGTDTQYF
TRBV5-5	TRBJ2-1	CASASGGAGNEQFF
TRBV27	TRBJ2-7	CASSLGVGDLSYEQYF
TRBV7-8	TRBJ2-4	CASSTSGTGALAKNIQYF
TRBV6-5	TRBJ2-3	CASRTMGASTDTQYF
TRBV28	TRBJ1-2	CASSFPPSRRENYGYTF
TRBV11-2	TRBJ2-4	CASSLDVLRLAKNIQYF
TRBV12-3/TRBV12-4	TRBJ1-1	CASSKTVGTEAFF
TRBV15	TRBJ2-2	CATEDRDTGELFF
TRBV5-1	TRBJ2-7	CASSRDRLVYEQYF
TRBV2	TRBJ1-6	CASSVGAEFRPKNNSPLHF
TRBV27	TRBJ2-1	CASSLAGYNEQFF
TRBV19	TRBJ1-3	CASREKYSGNTIYF
TRBV6-1	TRBJ2-1	CASSEATGGVDEQFF
TRBV6-7	TRBJ2-7	CASSYTIGSYEQYF
TRBV9	TRBJ2-2	CASRLGHSSNTGELFF
TRBV5-1	TRBJ2-2	CASSLAVSGGRIGELFF
TRBV7-9	TRBJ2-5	CASRGGEKETQYF
TRBV5-1	TRBJ2-3	CASSRELGDTQYF
TRBV4-1	TRBJ2-2	CASSERGRGETGELFF
TRBV7-2	TRBJ1-2	CASSPLFPGVSGYTF
TRBV7-8	TRBJ1-5	CASSSETTPWPQHF
TRBV9	TRBJ1-6	CASSVGASSYNSPLHF
TRBV28	TRBJ2-2	CASRAYGAGPGELFF
TRBV14	TRBJ2-7	CAPETRGVDRWEQYF
TRBV3-1/TRBV3-2	TRBJ2-2	CASSHGTGNTGELFF
TRBV4-3	TRBJ1-1	CASSQDSGGTEAFF
TRBV3-1/TRBV3-2	TRBJ1-1	CASSERTAVSWNTEAFF
TRBV5-1	TRBJ1-1	CASSPGMNTEAFF
TRBV2	TRBJ2-7	CASSGTRREQYF
TRBV7-2	TRBJ1-2	CASSSNRQGYGYTF
TRBV30	TRBJ1-2	CAWVIGGNYGYTF
TRBV15	TRBJ2-3	CATSQKLRTFDTQYF
TRBV7-7	TRBJ2-5	CASSSEIKGGKETQYF
TRBV19	TRBJ2-5	CASSASGVGMETQYF
TRBV4-1	TRBJ2-3	CASSPEPGAADTQYF
TRBV27	TRBJ2-7	CASSLSLGSYEQYF
TRBV5-5	TRBJ1-2	CASSLGGQAYYGYTF
TRBV9	TRBJ2-5	CASSGTKKTTETQYF
TRBV5-5	TRBJ2-1	CASSLAGVYDEQFF